These 11 T cell receptor beta chains share one sample of origin, sequenced in a study of T cells in narcolepsy. The protocol was immunoSEQ multiplex PCR, while the TCRdb copy is restricted to in-frame clones and leaves out a portion. There are some 30,000 clones in the sample; around 83% occur only once, and roughly 2.5% lies in the top ten. The sequenced material came from CD45RA- memory CD4+ T cells from PBMCs. The receptors were sampled from a human donor with narcolepsy.

This clone was seen a handful of times. The J gene is TRBJ2-2, the V gene TRBV19; D possibly uses TRBD1 or TRBD2 (5 bases each). Germline values: CDR1 LNHDA, CDR2 SQIVND (reference sequence). This CDR3 contains 14 residues. Between the trimmed V and J ends, which lost 7 bases and 4 bases, there was a span of 13 bases. This chain's CDR3 is CASNEGPGTGELFF. CDR3 in DNA: TGTGCCAGTAACGAGGGGCCGGGCACCGGGGAGCTGTTTTTT.

The chain combines TRBV27 with TRBJ1-1; D gene unclear. The V end lost 2 bases, the J end lost 3 bases, and 7 bases lay between the germline ends. CDR1 is MNHEY and CDR2 is SMNVEV in the germline V gene (reference sequence). The CDR3 spans 13 residues. CDR3 sequence reads: CASSLVGYTEAFF. The CDR3 region has the DNA TGTGCCAGCAGTTTAGTCGGGTACACTGAAGCTTTCTTT.

J is TRBJ2-1 and V is TRBV7-2, with TRBD1 matching 8 bases. V gave up 1 base and J gave up 9 bases; unmatched junction bases: 5. CDR1 and CDR2 (germline): SGHTA, FQGNSA. The CDR3 is 14 residues long. The DNA of the CDR3 is TGTGCCAGCAGCTTAGTTCAGGGGGCAGGTGAGCAGTTCTTC. Its translation is CASSLVQGAGEQFF.

The chain combines TRBV25-1 with TRBJ2-2; D possibly matches TRBD1 or TRBD2 (5 bases each). The germline CDR1 and CDR2 sequences are MGHDK and SYGVNS. This CDR3 has 15 amino acids. Trimming took off 6 bases at V and 6 bases at J, with 17 bases between the two ends. The CDR3 sequence: CASSGNIRGAGELFF. Written as DNA, the CDR3 is TGTGCCAGCAGCGGAAACATACGAGGGGCCGGGGAGCTGTTTTTT. The full variable domain, in which reference TRBV25-1 and TRBJ2-2 provide the parts outside the CDR3, is EADIYQTPRYLVIGTGKKITLECSQTMGHDKMYWYQQDPGMELHLIHYSYGVNSTEKGDLSSESTVSRIRTEHFPLTLESARPSHTSQYLCASSGNIRGAGELFFGEGSRLTVL.

This chain uses TRBV6-1 with TRBJ2-1; 9 nucleotides line up with TRBD2. J gave up 5 bases and V 6 bases, and 5 bases lay outside the gene matches. Germline V gene sequence: CDR1 MNHNS, CDR2 SASEGT. This CDR3 spans 14 amino acids. The CDR3 spells CASRRVAGDNEQFF. The CDR3 DNA reads as TGTGCCAGCAGGAGAGTAGCGGGGGACAATGAGCAGTTCTTC.

V and J are TRBV7-9 and TRBJ1-2; tentatively, D is TRBD1 (5 bases). Germline V lookup: CDR1 SEHNR, CDR2 FQNEAQ (reference sequence). This CDR3 region has 12 residues. V was cut by 4 bases and J by 8 bases, with 11 bases left in between. DNA of the CDR3: TGTGCCAGCAGCTCCGGGACGGGCGGCTACACCTTC. Translating it yields CASSSGTGGYTF. The full variable domain, completed using reference TRBV7-9 and TRBJ1-2, is DTGVSQNPRHKITKRGQNVTFRCDPISEHNRLYWYRQTLGQGPEFLTYFQNEAQLEKSRLLSDRFSAERPKGSFSTLEIQRTEQGDSAMYLCASSSGTGGYTFGSGTRLTVV.

The V and J genes are TRBV6-5 and TRBJ2-2; D is perhaps TRBD2 (5 bases). Germline loops: CDR1 MNHEY, CDR2 SVGAGI. There are 16 residues in the CDR3. Trimming took off 2 bases at V and 0 bases at J, with 10 bases between the two ends. The CDR3 DNA sequence: TGTGCCAGCAGTTACAGCGGAAGCGCGAACACCGGGGAGCTGTTTTTT. Amino acid sequence: CASSYSGSANTGELFF.

The V call is TRBV2, the J call TRBJ1-5; D might be TRBD1 (5 bases). V was shortened by 6 bases and J by 6 bases, with 18 bases between the two germline ends. Germline V gives CDR1 SNHLY, CDR2 FYNNEI. The CDR3 contains 15 residues. CDR3 nucleotides: TGTGCCAGCAGGGCCTCGGCGGGTGGGGGTCAGCCCCAGCATTTT. Translated: CASRASAGGGQPQHF.

This clone showed up just a few times. The rearrangement joins TRBV6-1 to TRBJ1-4; tentatively, D is TRBD1 (5 bases). The V end was cut by 6 bases, the J end by 6 bases, with 14 bases between. Germline V gene data show CDR1 as MNHNS and CDR2 as SASEGT. The CDR3 has 14 residues. CDR3 in DNA: TGTGCCAGCAGAAAGAGGGGTGGAGATGAAAAACTGTTTTTT. It translates to CASRKRGGDEKLFF.

This sequence joins TRBV14 and TRBJ2-5, with D possibly TRBD1 on 6 matching bases. Germline V gives CDR1 SGHDN, CDR2 FVKESK. The CDR3 covers 16 residues. The germline V and J ends were trimmed by 3 bases and 5 bases, with 19 bases remaining between them. The CDR3 sequence is CASSQEDSFFAETQYF. The CDR3 DNA is TGTGCCAGCAGCCAGGAGGACAGTTTTTTTGCGGAGACCCAGTACTTC.

This clone was counted a few times. This rearrangement joins TRBV18 to TRBJ2-7; a weak D match, TRBD1 (6 bases). Germline CDR1 reads KGHSH; CDR2 reads LQKENI. V was pared by 6 bases and J by 6 bases, with 18 bases between. This CDR3 comprises 14 residues. The CDR3 sequence is CASSPLDLQGEQYF. The CDR3 DNA reads TGTGCCAGCTCTCCGTTGGACCTACAGGGCGAGCAGTACTTC.